The 6 T cell receptor beta chains listed next were all sequenced from one sample in a study of cytomegalovirus exposure and HLA in healthy donors. The PCR employed 60 Vbeta primers together with 13 Jbeta primers. This table comes from immunoSEQ multiplex PCR, and its TCRdb copy is limited to in-frame clones, with some not included. Of under 200,000 clones detected, approximately 80% appear once; the ten largest clones hold about 2.6%. Sequenced: PBMCs. These receptors were obtained from a woman between 40 and 50 years old in good health and CMV-seropositive.

This chain joins TRBV10-3 and TRBJ2-1; no definite D call. This CDR3 is built from 15 residues. From germline, CDR1 is ENHRY and CDR2 SYGVKD. Trimming stripped 3 bases from V and 0 bases from J, with 9 bases between. The CDR3 bases are TGTGCCATCAGTGACAGTGTCAGCTCCTACAATGAGCAGTTCTTC. This codes for CAISDSVSSYNEQFF.

The chain has TRBV11-3 and TRBJ2-3; TRBD2 agrees at 7 bases. CDR3 size: 18 residues. V was pared by 5 bases and J by 0 bases, with 14 bases of the junction left unmatched. Germline V CDR1 and CDR2: SGHNT, YENEEA. CDR3 coding DNA: TGTGCCAGCAGCCCACGCCGATTATTTAGCGGGAGCACAGATACGCAGTATTTT. It encodes CASSPRRLFSGSTDTQYF.

The chain links TRBV5-6 to TRBJ2-7; 11 bases map to TRBD2. Germline V gives CDR1 SGHDT, CDR2 YYEEEE. The CDR3 sequence is 14 residues long. Losses at the gene ends were 0 bases for V and 6 bases for J; bases not matched to a gene: 2. This CDR3 is CASSLVGLAGEQYF. The CDR3 DNA follows: TGTGCCAGCAGCTTGGTAGGACTAGCGGGCGAGCAGTACTTC.

CDR3 bases: TGTGCCAGCAGCCTACTGCGGGGGGCCAGCAATGAGCAGTTCTTC. The encoded protein is CASSLLRGASNEQFF. This rearrangement joins TRBV7-9 to TRBJ2-1; 8 bases agree with TRBD2. V lost 5 bases to trimming and J lost 6 bases; unmatched junction nucleotides: 9. The length of the CDR3 is 15 residues. The V gene's germline CDR1 is SEHNR and CDR2 FQNEAQ (reference sequence).

The chain couples TRBV6-1 to TRBJ2-1; TRBD1 is a possible D gene (5 bases). With 2 bases removed from V and 12 bases from J, the gap between germline ends came to 5 bases. The CDR3 sequence is 10 residues long. Germline V gene sequence: CDR1 MNHNS, CDR2 SASEGT. CDR3 in amino acids: CASSERGQFF. CDR3 nucleotides: TGTGCCAGCAGTGAAAGGGGGCAGTTCTTC.

In this sample, this clone turned up a few times. The V and J genes are TRBV2 and TRBJ1-1; D unresolved. Between the trimmed V and J ends, which lost 6 bases and 1 base, there was a span of 12 bases. The CDR3 contains 14 residues. Germline V lookup: CDR1 SNHLY, CDR2 FYNNEI. The CDR3 loop reads CASSNPGENTEAFF. The CDR3 nucleotides are TGTGCCAGCAGCAATCCGGGAGAGAACACTGAAGCTTTCTTT.